The clone carrying this TCR beta chain occurred a few times. These data are taken from a study of blood T cell repertoires in COVID-19. About the study: Acute and convalescent COVID-19 specimens originated in the United States, Italy and Spain. T cells, B-cell-depleted T cells, or PBMCs supplied cDNA or gDNA.

V was trimmed by 2 bases and J by 4 bases, leaving 11 bases between them. The CDR3 sequence is 14 residues long. In germline, CDR1 is MNHEY, CDR2 SVGEGT. Original methodology: Estimation of nucleated cell counts was performed using reference gene primer amplification. The table came from immunoSEQ multiplex PCR; TCRdb's copy has only in-frame clones and leaves some out. V and J calls and clone size are copied from that table; D and trimming were computed from the DNA. The sample contains about 110,000 clones, about 88% of which appear only once. The specimen sequenced was peripheral blood. This TCR was recovered from a human donor in a cohort sampled during active COVID-19. The J gene is TRBJ1-2, the V gene TRBV6-2 or TRBV6-3; D remains ambiguous. CDR3 sequence: CASSYLSGFYGYTF. Written as DNA, the CDR3 is TGTGCCAGCAGTTACCTCTCCGGGTTCTATGGCTACACCTTC.